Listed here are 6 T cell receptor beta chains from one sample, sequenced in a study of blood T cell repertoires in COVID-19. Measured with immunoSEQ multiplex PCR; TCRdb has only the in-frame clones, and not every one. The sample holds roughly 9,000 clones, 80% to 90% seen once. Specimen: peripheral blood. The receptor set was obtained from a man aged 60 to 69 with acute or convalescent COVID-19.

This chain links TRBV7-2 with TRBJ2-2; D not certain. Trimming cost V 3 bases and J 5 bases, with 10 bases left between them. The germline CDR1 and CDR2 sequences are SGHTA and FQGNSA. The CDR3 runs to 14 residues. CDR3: CASSLQPGTGELFF. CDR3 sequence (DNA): TGTGCCAGCAGCTTGCAACCCGGGACCGGGGAGCTGTTTTTT.

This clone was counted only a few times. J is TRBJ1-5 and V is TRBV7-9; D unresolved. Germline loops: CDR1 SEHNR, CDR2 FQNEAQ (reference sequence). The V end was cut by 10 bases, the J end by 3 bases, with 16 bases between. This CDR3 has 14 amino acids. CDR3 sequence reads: CATGGERDNQPQHF. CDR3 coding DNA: TGTGCCACCGGCGGGGAGAGGGACAATCAGCCCCAGCATTTT.

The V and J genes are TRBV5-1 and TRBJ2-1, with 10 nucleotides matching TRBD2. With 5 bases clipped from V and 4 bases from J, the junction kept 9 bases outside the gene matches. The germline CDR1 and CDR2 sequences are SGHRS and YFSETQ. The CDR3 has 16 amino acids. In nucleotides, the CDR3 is TGCGCCAGCAGGTTTCTGGCTAGCGGGGGATACAATGAGCAGTTCTTC. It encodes CASRFLASGGYNEQFF.

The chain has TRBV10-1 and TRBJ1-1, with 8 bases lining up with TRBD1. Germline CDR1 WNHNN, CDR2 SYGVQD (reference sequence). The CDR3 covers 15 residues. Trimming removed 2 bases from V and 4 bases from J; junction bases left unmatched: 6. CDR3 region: CASSEDRGTFTEAFF. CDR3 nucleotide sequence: TGCGCCAGCAGTGAGGACAGGGGAACCTTCACTGAAGCTTTCTTT.

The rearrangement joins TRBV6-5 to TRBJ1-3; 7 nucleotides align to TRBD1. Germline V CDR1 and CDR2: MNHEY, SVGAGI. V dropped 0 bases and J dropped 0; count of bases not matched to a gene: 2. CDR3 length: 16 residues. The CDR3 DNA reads TGTGCCAGCAGTTACTCGGGACAGATCTCTGGAAACACCATATATTTT. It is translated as CASSYSGQISGNTIYF.

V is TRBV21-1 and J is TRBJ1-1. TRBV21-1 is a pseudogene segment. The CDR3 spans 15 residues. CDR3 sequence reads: CASSKREGKDTEAFF. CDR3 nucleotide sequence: TGTGCCAGCAGCAAAAGGGAGGGAAAGGACACTGAAGCTTTCTTT.